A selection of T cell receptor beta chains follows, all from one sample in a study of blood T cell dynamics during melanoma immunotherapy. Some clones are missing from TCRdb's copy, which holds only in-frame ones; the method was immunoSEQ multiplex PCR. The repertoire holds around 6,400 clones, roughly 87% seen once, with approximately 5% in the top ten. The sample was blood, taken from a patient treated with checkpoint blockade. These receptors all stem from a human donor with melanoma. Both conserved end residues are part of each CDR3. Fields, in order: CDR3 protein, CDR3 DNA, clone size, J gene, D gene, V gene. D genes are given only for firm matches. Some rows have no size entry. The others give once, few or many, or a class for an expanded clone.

CDR3aa: CASSHVTQSYGYTF
CDR3nt: TGTGCCAGCAGCCATGTAACACAGAGCTATGGCTACACCTTC
abundance: few
j_gene: TRBJ1-2
d_gene: .
v_gene: TRBV5-7

CDR3aa: CAVSQAGGIETQYF
CDR3nt: TGTGCCGTATCCCAAGCGGGGGGGATAGAGACCCAGTACTTC
abundance: .
j_gene: TRBJ2-5
d_gene: TRBD2
v_gene: TRBV27

CDR3aa: CASSFGHRDYNEQFF
CDR3nt: TGTGCCAGTAGTTTTGGCCACCGGGATTACAATGAGCAGTTCTTC
abundance: .
j_gene: TRBJ2-1
d_gene: .
v_gene: TRBV19

CDR3aa: CASSAGTYGYTF
CDR3nt: TGTGCCAGCAGTGCTGGGACTTACGGCTACACCTTC
abundance: .
j_gene: TRBJ1-2
d_gene: .
v_gene: TRBV28

CDR3aa: CASTWDGNQPQHF
CDR3nt: TGTGCCAGCACTTGGGATGGCAATCAGCCCCAGCATTTT
abundance: .
j_gene: TRBJ1-5
d_gene: .
v_gene: TRBV6-6

CDR3aa: CASSPGTGDYEQYF
CDR3nt: TGTGCCAGCAGCCCCGGGACAGGGGACTACGAGCAGTACTTC
abundance: .
j_gene: TRBJ2-7
d_gene: TRBD1
v_gene: TRBV11-3

CDR3aa: CASQGQGNTEAFF
CDR3nt: TGTGCCAGCCAAGGACAGGGGAACACTGAAGCTTTCTTT
abundance: .
j_gene: TRBJ1-1
d_gene: TRBD1
v_gene: TRBV2

CDR3aa: CASSPGTTSTDTQYF
CDR3nt: TGCGCCAGCAGCCCGGGGACCACTAGCACAGATACGCAGTATTTT
abundance: .
j_gene: TRBJ2-3
d_gene: .
v_gene: TRBV5-1

CDR3aa: CASSTPYASGAPQADTQYF
CDR3nt: TGTGCCAGCAGCACTCCCTATGCTAGCGGGGCTCCCCAGGCAGATACGCAGTATTTT
abundance: .
j_gene: TRBJ2-3
d_gene: TRBD2
v_gene: TRBV5-6

CDR3aa: CASSPPNPANIQYF
CDR3nt: TGTGCCAGCTCACCACCGAACCCCGCAAACATTCAGTACTTC
abundance: once
j_gene: TRBJ2-4
d_gene: .
v_gene: TRBV18

CDR3aa: CASSPGRAYEQYF
CDR3nt: TGTGCCAGCTCCCCCGGCAGGGCCTACGAGCAGTACTTC
abundance: .
j_gene: TRBJ2-7
d_gene: .
v_gene: TRBV19

CDR3aa: CASTRFGQGGHEQFF
CDR3nt: TGTGCCAGCACCCGCTTCGGACAGGGGGGCCATGAGCAGTTCTTC
abundance: .
j_gene: TRBJ2-1
d_gene: TRBD1
v_gene: TRBV6-1

CDR3aa: CASSLDRGGLETQYF
CDR3nt: TGCGCCAGCAGCTTGGACAGGGGAGGATTAGAGACCCAGTACTTC
abundance: .
j_gene: TRBJ2-5
d_gene: .
v_gene: TRBV5-1

CDR3aa: CAWNTGTTVTQYF
CDR3nt: TGTGCCTGGAATACCGGGACTACGGTTACGCAGTATTTT
abundance: .
j_gene: TRBJ2-3
d_gene: TRBD2
v_gene: TRBV30

CDR3aa: CASSLNGGETQYF
CDR3nt: TGTGCCAGCAGCCTGAACGGTGGGGAGACCCAGTACTTC
abundance: .
j_gene: TRBJ2-5
d_gene: .
v_gene: TRBV7-8

CDR3aa: CSVEDLGRATDTQYF
CDR3nt: TGCAGCGTTGAAGATTTGGGCAGGGCGACAGATACGCAGTATTTT
abundance: .
j_gene: TRBJ2-3
d_gene: .
v_gene: TRBV29-1

CDR3aa: CSVYRGDTIYF
CDR3nt: TGCAGCGTCTACAGGGGAGACACCATATATTTT
abundance: once
j_gene: TRBJ1-3
d_gene: TRBD1
v_gene: TRBV29-1

CDR3aa: CASSSSASGELFF
CDR3nt: TGTGCCAGCAGCTCTAGCGCCTCCGGGGAGCTGTTTTTT
abundance: .
j_gene: TRBJ2-2
d_gene: .
v_gene: TRBV28

CDR3aa: CASSLSGGWGEQYF
CDR3nt: TGTGCCAGCAGCTTAAGCGGGGGCTGGGGGGAGCAGTACTTC
abundance: .
j_gene: TRBJ2-7
d_gene: TRBD2
v_gene: TRBV7-2

CDR3aa: CASSLAGGNEQYF
CDR3nt: TGCGCCAGCAGCTTGGCCGGGGGGAACGAGCAGTACTTC
abundance: .
j_gene: TRBJ2-7
d_gene: TRBD2
v_gene: TRBV5-1

CDR3aa: CASSFTQGRHTQYF
CDR3nt: TGTGCCAGCAGTTTTACCCAGGGAAGACATACGCAGTATTTT
abundance: .
j_gene: TRBJ2-3
d_gene: .
v_gene: TRBV27

CDR3aa: CAWSEGGGQPQHF
CDR3nt: TGTGCCTGGAGCGAGGGGGGGGGCCAGCCCCAGCATTTT
abundance: .
j_gene: TRBJ1-5
d_gene: .
v_gene: TRBV30

CDR3aa: CASSVAVGFNEKLFF
CDR3nt: TGTGCCAGCAGCGTAGCGGTAGGCTTCAATGAAAAACTGTTTTTT
abundance: .
j_gene: TRBJ1-4
d_gene: .
v_gene: TRBV9

CDR3aa: CASSYLGQGLQHF
CDR3nt: TGTGCCAGCAGTTACCTGGGACAGGGTCTCCAGCATTTT
abundance: .
j_gene: TRBJ1-5
d_gene: TRBD1
v_gene: TRBV6-5

CDR3aa: CASSPGLAGGPSYEQYF
CDR3nt: TGCGCCAGCAGCCCGGGACTAGCGGGGGGACCCTCCTACGAGCAGTACTTC
abundance: .
j_gene: TRBJ2-7
d_gene: TRBD2
v_gene: TRBV5-1

CDR3aa: CASSYWKDRGRQPLHF
CDR3nt: TGTGCCAGCAGTTACTGGAAGGACAGGGGGAGACAACCCCTCCACTTT
abundance: .
j_gene: TRBJ1-6
d_gene: TRBD1
v_gene: TRBV6-5

CDR3aa: CSAGDGDQPQHF
CDR3nt: TGCAGCGCAGGGGACGGGGATCAGCCCCAGCATTTT
abundance: .
j_gene: TRBJ1-5
d_gene: .
v_gene: TRBV29-1

CDR3aa: CASSLVGSYQPQHF
CDR3nt: TGTGCCAGCAGCTTAGTGGGCAGCTATCAGCCCCAGCATTTT
abundance: .
j_gene: TRBJ1-5
d_gene: .
v_gene: TRBV7-8

CDR3aa: CASSITASTYEQYF
CDR3nt: TGTGCCAGCAGCATCACAGCGTCAACCTACGAGCAGTACTTC
abundance: .
j_gene: TRBJ2-7
d_gene: .
v_gene: TRBV5-6

CDR3aa: CASSPPGTGHNYGYTF
CDR3nt: TGTGCCAGCAGCCCTCCCGGGACAGGCCATAACTATGGCTACACCTTC
abundance: .
j_gene: TRBJ1-2
d_gene: TRBD1
v_gene: TRBV13

CDR3aa: CASSYRGHEKLFF
CDR3nt: TGTGCCAGCAGTTACAGGGGACATGAAAAACTGTTTTTT
abundance: once
j_gene: TRBJ1-4
d_gene: .
v_gene: TRBV6-6

CDR3aa: CASSFRGPYEQYF
CDR3nt: TGTGCCAGCAGCTTCCGGGGGCCCTACGAGCAGTACTTC
abundance: .
j_gene: TRBJ2-7
d_gene: .
v_gene: TRBV7-3

CDR3aa: CASTIAGGPWINEQFF
CDR3nt: TGCGCCAGCACTATAGCGGGGGGGCCGTGGATCAATGAGCAGTTCTTC
abundance: once
j_gene: TRBJ2-1
d_gene: TRBD2
v_gene: TRBV5-1

CDR3aa: CASRPLAPASTDTQYF
CDR3nt: TGTGCCAGCAGGCCACTAGCCCCCGCCAGCACAGATACGCAGTATTTT
abundance: .
j_gene: TRBJ2-3
d_gene: .
v_gene: TRBV27

CDR3aa: CASSPLRKDTEAFF
CDR3nt: TGCGCCAGCAGCCCGTTGCGGAAAGACACTGAAGCTTTCTTT
abundance: .
j_gene: TRBJ1-1
d_gene: .
v_gene: TRBV5-1

CDR3aa: CASRIGLWNSPLHF
CDR3nt: TGTGCCAGCAGGATTGGGCTCTGGAATTCACCCCTCCACTTT
abundance: .
j_gene: TRBJ1-6
d_gene: .
v_gene: TRBV2

CDR3aa: CASSQGQELFSDEQFF
CDR3nt: TGTGCCAGCAGCCAAGGACAGGAACTTTTTTCCGATGAGCAGTTCTTC
abundance: .
j_gene: TRBJ2-1
d_gene: TRBD1
v_gene: TRBV7-2

CDR3aa: CASSLEGGSGAGELFF
CDR3nt: TGTGCCAGCAGCTTAGAGGGCGGGAGTGGCGCCGGGGAGCTGTTTTTT
abundance: .
j_gene: TRBJ2-2
d_gene: TRBD2
v_gene: TRBV7-2

CDR3aa: CASSLGHQETQYF
CDR3nt: TGTGCCAGCTCACTGGGACACCAGGAGACCCAGTACTTC
abundance: .
j_gene: TRBJ2-5
d_gene: .
v_gene: TRBV18

CDR3aa: CASRLAGSSYNSPLHF
CDR3nt: TGTGCCAGCAGACTTGCGGGGAGCTCCTATAATTCACCCCTCCACTTT
abundance: .
j_gene: TRBJ1-6
d_gene: .
v_gene: TRBV27

CDR3aa: CASSRSALAPSEAFF
CDR3nt: TGTGCCAGCAGTCGATCCGCCCTTGCCCCCTCTGAAGCTTTCTTT
abundance: .
j_gene: TRBJ1-1
d_gene: .
v_gene: TRBV28

CDR3aa: CSVDGRDGTDTQYF
CDR3nt: TGCAGCGTTGACGGCAGGGATGGCACAGATACGCAGTATTTT
abundance: .
j_gene: TRBJ2-3
d_gene: .
v_gene: TRBV29-1

CDR3aa: CASSEGPGYGYTF
CDR3nt: TGTGCCAGCAGTGAGGGACCTGGCTATGGCTACACCTTC
abundance: .
j_gene: TRBJ1-2
d_gene: .
v_gene: TRBV6-1

CDR3aa: CASSMPSGTGSGRQYF
CDR3nt: TGTGCCAGTAGTATGCCCTCCGGGACAGGGTCCGGAAGGCAGTACTTC
abundance: .
j_gene: TRBJ2-7
d_gene: TRBD1
v_gene: TRBV19

CDR3aa: CATSRDSLPTDTQYF
CDR3nt: TGTGCCACCAGCAGAGATAGTCTCCCCACAGATACGCAGTATTTT
abundance: .
j_gene: TRBJ2-3
d_gene: .
v_gene: TRBV15

CDR3aa: CASSSSGGAPNEQFF
CDR3nt: TGTGCCAGCAGCTCTAGCGGGGGGGCACCCAATGAGCAGTTCTTC
abundance: .
j_gene: TRBJ2-1
d_gene: TRBD2
v_gene: TRBV7-8

CDR3aa: CASSYARGQNYEQYF
CDR3nt: TGTGCCAGCAGTTACGCACGGGGACAGAACTACGAGCAGTACTTC
abundance: .
j_gene: TRBJ2-7
d_gene: TRBD1
v_gene: TRBV6-5

CDR3aa: CASRLANRGDYGYTF
CDR3nt: TGCGCCAGCAGATTGGCGAACAGGGGTGACTATGGCTACACCTTC
abundance: once
j_gene: TRBJ1-2
d_gene: TRBD1
v_gene: TRBV5-1

CDR3aa: CATGWAAGPFGNQPQHF
CDR3nt: TGTGCCACGGGTTGGGCGGCAGGGCCATTCGGCAATCAGCCCCAGCATTTT
abundance: once
j_gene: TRBJ1-5
d_gene: .
v_gene: TRBV19

CDR3aa: CATSDRAAPQETQYF
CDR3nt: TGTGCCACCAGCGACCGGGCCGCACCCCAAGAGACCCAGTACTTC
abundance: .
j_gene: TRBJ2-5
d_gene: .
v_gene: TRBV15